A selection of T cell receptor beta chains follows, all from one sample in a study of cytomegalovirus exposure and HLA in healthy donors. The table came from immunoSEQ multiplex PCR; TCRdb's copy has only in-frame clones and leaves some out. Of about 110,000 clones in the sample, almost 70% were seen once. The sample was PBMCs. The source is a young man in good health and CMV-seronegative. The CDR3 runs from the conserved cysteine through the conserved F or W. The D gene is left open where the match is weak. The size of a clone is reported for some rows only, either as once, few or many, or as a class for expanded clones.

D,V,J,size,DNA,CDR3
.,TRBV18,TRBJ1-2,.,TGTGCCAGCTCACCAAGCGGGATTAACTATGGCTACACCTTC,CASSPSGINYGYTF
.,TRBV5-1,TRBJ1-1,.,TGCGCCAGCCACTACACCCCGGACACTGAAGCTTTCTTT,CASHYTPDTEAFF
TRBD2,TRBV7-2,TRBJ2-7,.,TGTGCCAGCAGCTTTCGGGGGGATGCCGAGCAGTACTTC,CASSFRGDAEQYF
.,TRBV5-4,TRBJ1-2,.,TGTGCCAGCAGCTCCCAGGAAGGCCTCTATGGCTACACCTTC,CASSSQEGLYGYTF
.,TRBV6-1,TRBJ2-3,.,TGTGCCAGCAGTAGAGAGACAGAAGATACGCAGTATTTT,CASSRETEDTQYF
TRBD2,TRBV19,TRBJ2-3,.,TGTGCCAGTAGTATAGGGGCTAGCGGGAGTCAAGCAGATACGCAGTATTTT,CASSIGASGSQADTQYF
.,TRBV18,TRBJ1-5,.,TGTGCCAGCTCATTCTACTCGGAGGGGAATCAGCCCCAGCATTTT,CASSFYSEGNQPQHF
.,TRBV10-3,TRBJ1-1,.,TGTGCCATCAGTGAGTCTTCGGAGGGTGAAGCTTTCTTT,CAISESSEGEAFF
.,TRBV5-1,TRBJ1-2,.,TGCGCCAGCAGCGCCCGACAGGTAGACTATGGCTACACCTTC,CASSARQVDYGYTF
.,TRBV12-5,TRBJ1-1,.,TGTGCTAGTGGCCGACCAGACAGGCCGAACACTGAAGCTTTCTTT,CASGRPDRPNTEAFF
.,TRBV7-3,TRBJ2-2,.,TGTGCCAGCAGCTTTACAGGGTACGGGGAGCTGTTTTTT,CASSFTGYGELFF
.,TRBV23-1,TRBJ2-1,.,TGCGCCAGCAGTCAAAGTAATAAGCGTGAGCAGTTCTTC,CASSQSNKREQFF
.,TRBV14,TRBJ2-5,.,TGTGCCAGCAGCCAAGATTTCCCCAGCGTTAGGCTGACCCAGTACTTC,CASSQDFPSVRLTQYF
TRBD1,TRBV29-1,TRBJ2-7,.,TGCAGCGCCAGGATGACAGGGTACAACGAGCAGTACTTC,CSARMTGYNEQYF
TRBD1,TRBV18,TRBJ1-2,.,TGTGCCAGCTCACCTCTCCGGGACAGCTATGGCTACACCTTC,CASSPLRDSYGYTF
TRBD2,TRBV5-1,TRBJ2-5,.,TGCGCCAGCAGCTTGGACGGGACTAGCGGTGGAGAGACCCAGTACTTC,CASSLDGTSGGETQYF
TRBD2,TRBV5-6,TRBJ2-7,.,TGTGCCAGCCAGAGGACCGGCAGCGGGAGCGACGAGCAGTACTTC,CASQRTGSGSDEQYF
TRBD2,TRBV10-3,TRBJ2-7,.,TGTGCCATCAGTGAGTATGGGACTAGCGGGGGGAACTCCTACGAGCAGTACTTC,CAISEYGTSGGNSYEQYF
TRBD2,TRBV7-9,TRBJ2-1,.,TGTGCCAGCAGGTCTACTAGCGGGAGTCCCTACAATGAGCAGTTCTTC,CASRSTSGSPYNEQFF
.,TRBV19,TRBJ1-2,.,TGTGCCAGTAGTATAGGGATCCCGGCAGGGTTCATTGATGGCTACACCTTC,CASSIGIPAGFIDGYTF
.,TRBV7-9,TRBJ1-1,.,TGTGCCAGCAGCCCCGGGACTCGAGCTTTCTTT,CASSPGTRAFF
TRBD1,TRBV7-9,TRBJ1-1,once,TGTGCCAGCAGCCTTGGACAGGGAAGCACTGAAGCTTTCTTT,CASSLGQGSTEAFF
.,TRBV28,TRBJ2-7,few,TGTGCCAGCAGTTCTAAACAGGGTACCTACGAGCAGTACTTC,CASSSKQGTYEQYF
.,TRBV18,TRBJ2-2,.,TGTGCCAGCTCAGCCGACTGGGCCGGGGAGCTGTTTTTT,CASSADWAGELFF
.,TRBV7-9,TRBJ1-1,.,TGTGCCAGCAGCTTTAGCACGGGAGCCGAAGCTTTCTTT,CASSFSTGAEAFF
.,TRBV18,TRBJ1-1,.,TGTGCCAGCTCACCGCTCAGGGAAACTGAAGCTTTCTTT,CASSPLRETEAFF
.,TRBV6-1,TRBJ2-5,few,TGTGCCAGCAGTGGGTGGGACTCGAGGGAGACCCAGTACTTC,CASSGWDSRETQYF
TRBD1,TRBV7-3,TRBJ2-1,.,TGTGCCAGCAGTCCCGGGACAGGGAACAATGAGCAGTTCTTC,CASSPGTGNNEQFF
TRBD2,TRBV28,TRBJ2-1,few,TGTGCCAGCAGTTTAGGGACTAGCGGCGACAGGGAGCGTGAGCAGTTCTTC,CASSLGTSGDREREQFF
TRBD1,TRBV27,TRBJ1-2,once,TGTGCCAGCAGTTGGGGGACAGGCGGCGGCTACACCTTC,CASSWGTGGGYTF
.,TRBV4-2,TRBJ2-6,.,TGTGCCAGCAGCCAAACAGGGACTGGGGCCAACGTCCTGACTTTC,CASSQTGTGANVLTF
TRBD1,TRBV7-3,TRBJ1-3,.,TGTGCCAGCAGCTTGGACAGGGGAAACACCATATATTTT,CASSLDRGNTIYF
.,TRBV4-1,TRBJ1-1,.,TGCGCCAGCACCTCCCTGACAGGCGATAACACTGAAGCTTTCTTT,CASTSLTGDNTEAFF
TRBD1,TRBV11-3,TRBJ2-2,.,TGTGCCAGCAGCCCTCAGCCGGGACAGGGCCCCGGGGAGCTGTTTTTT,CASSPQPGQGPGELFF
TRBD1,TRBV5-6,TRBJ2-2,.,TGTGCCAGCAGCTTGAAAGGACAGGGGACCGGGGAGCTGTTTTTT,CASSLKGQGTGELFF
TRBD1,TRBV4-3,TRBJ1-4,.,TGCGCCAGCAGCCAAGGTATGACAGGGGGCTGGAAAGAAAAACTGTTTTTT,CASSQGMTGGWKEKLFF
.,TRBV6-6,TRBJ1-1,once,TGTGCCAGCAGCCCCAGACAGCGTAACACTGAAGCTTTCTTT,CASSPRQRNTEAFF
TRBD1,TRBV27,TRBJ2-3,.,TGTGCCAGCAGTTTAGGGGCCAGGGGGCCTAGCACAGATACGCAGTATTTT,CASSLGARGPSTDTQYF
TRBD1,TRBV4-2,TRBJ2-7,.,TGTGCCAGCAGCCAAGATCCTGGCACAGGGGGCTCCTACGAGCAGTACTTC,CASSQDPGTGGSYEQYF
.,TRBV27,TRBJ1-5,.,TGTGCCAGCGGCCCCCTCGTAGGAGGAATGGGAGGCAATCAGCCCCAGCATTTT,CASGPLVGGMGGNQPQHF
TRBD1,TRBV19,TRBJ1-5,.,TGTGCCAGTAGTGCCCCTCATGGACAGGGGAAATTTAGGCAGCCCCAGCATTTT,CASSAPHGQGKFRQPQHF
TRBD2,TRBV4-2,TRBJ2-3,.,TGTGCCAGCAGCCAAGATATCGGTAGCGGGATTGATACGCAGTATTTT,CASSQDIGSGIDTQYF
.,TRBV2,TRBJ1-2,.,TGTGCCAGCAGTATCGATGAGGGATACGGTGGCTACACCTTC,CASSIDEGYGGYTF
TRBD1,TRBV29-1,TRBJ2-5,.,TGCAGCGTTGCTGGGGACAGGGGGCAAGAGACCCAGTACTTC,CSVAGDRGQETQYF
.,TRBV12-5,TRBJ1-2,.,TGTGCTAGTGGGCCGGACACCGCCCTTAGCTTCTACACCTTC,CASGPDTALSFYTF
TRBD2,TRBV7-8,TRBJ2-1,.,TGTGCCAGCAGCTTATTAGGACTAGCGGGATTGTTCTTC,CASSLLGLAGLFF
.,TRBV29-1,TRBJ2-1,few,TGCAGCGTTGAAGCGGTAGCGGCGTCCTACAATGAGCAGTTCTTC,CSVEAVAASYNEQFF
TRBD2,TRBV28,TRBJ2-5,.,TGTGCCAGCAGTCGGGCGGGAGGGCCAGAAGAGACCCAGTACTTC,CASSRAGGPEETQYF
.,TRBV6-5,TRBJ2-2,.,TGTGCCAGCAGTTATACGACTACCGGGGAGCTGTTTTTT,CASSYTTTGELFF
.,TRBV11-2,TRBJ2-2,few,TGTGCCAGCAGCCCGCGGGGCAGCGCCACCGGGGAGCTGTTTTTT,CASSPRGSATGELFF
TRBD2,TRBV5-5,TRBJ2-7,few,TGTGCCAGCAGCTTGACGCTAGCGGCGAATCGGGAGCAGTACTTC,CASSLTLAANREQYF
TRBD2,TRBV4-2,TRBJ2-1,.,TGTGCCAGCAGCCAAGAGGGACTAGCGGTCTACAATGAGCAGTTCTTC,CASSQEGLAVYNEQFF
.,TRBV11-2,TRBJ2-7,.,TGTGCCAGCAGCTTAATCGGGCGTCCGGGAAGGCAGTACTTC,CASSLIGRPGRQYF
.,TRBV7-9,TRBJ2-5,.,TGTGCCAGCAGCTTAGGGGCAGGCCCCCAAGAGACCCAGTACTTC,CASSLGAGPQETQYF
.,TRBV7-2,TRBJ1-3,.,TGTGCCAGCACCCGCGACAGCTCTGGAAACACCATATATTTT,CASTRDSSGNTIYF
.,TRBV4-3,TRBJ1-5,.,TGCGCCAGCAGCCACTTTGCCGGCCGCGGCCAGCCCCAGCATTTT,CASSHFAGRGQPQHF
TRBD2,TRBV7-7,TRBJ2-5,.,TGTGCTAGCAGCTTAGTTGGGACTAGCAGTAAGACCCAGTACTTC,CASSLVGTSSKTQYF
.,TRBV7-2,TRBJ1-5,.,TGTGCCAGCAGTTCAGGCGGGTGGATCAATCAGCCCCAGCATTTT,CASSSGGWINQPQHF
.,TRBV5-4,TRBJ2-7,.,TGTGCCAGCAGCTTCGACCCCGGGTCCCTCAACTACGAGCAGTACTTC,CASSFDPGSLNYEQYF
TRBD1,TRBV29-1,TRBJ2-7,.,TGCAGCGTCGCGACAGGGTACTACGAGCAGTACTTC,CSVATGYYEQYF